Shown below are 12 T cell receptor beta chains from a single sample sequenced in a study of shared clonotypes between healthy human individuals. The data were produced by immunoSEQ multiplex PCR, yet TCRdb's version contains in-frame clones alone and is incomplete. The profile shows about 2.5 million clones, roughly 90% of them singletons. The sequencing sample was made of naive CD4+ T cells from PBMCs. The subset here: CD45RA+ positively selected. The source is a man aged 18 to 35 in good health. Some clones in this sample may be carry-over from other donors' samples.

The chain employs TRBV5-4 and TRBJ2-4; 8 bases match TRBD1. CDR1 SGHNT and CDR2 YYREEE come from the germline V gene (reference sequence). Trimming cost V 4 bases and J 1 base; bases outside gene matches: 7. The CDR3 has 16 residues. DNA of the CDR3: TGTGCCAGCAGCCCCTGGACAGGGCTTGCCAAAAACATTCAGTACTTC. Translation: CASSPWTGLAKNIQYF.

As to this clone: The sample contains more than one DNA sequence encoding this CDR3. The V gene is TRBV11-2, the J gene TRBJ2-3, with D uncertain. Trimming pared 1 base from V and 0 bases from J, leaving 5 bases between. The V gene's germline CDR1 is SGHAT and CDR2 FQNNGV. The length of the CDR3 is 14 residues. Written as DNA, the CDR3 is TGTGCCAGCAGCTTAGGCGCCAGCACAGATACGCAGTATTTT. Translated, it gives CASSLGASTDTQYF. The full variable domain, with the rest looked up from reference TRBV11-2 and TRBJ2-3, is EAGVAQSPRYKIIEKRQSVAFWCNPISGHATLYWYQQILGQGPKLLIQFQNNGVVDDSQLPKDRFSAERLKGVDSTLKIQPAKLEDSAVYLCASSLGASTDTQYFGPGTRLTVL.

For the CDR3, the DNA is TGTGCCACCCAGGGACAGGAGAACACTGAAGCTTTCTTT. This codes for CATQGQENTEAFF. V is TRBV5-6 and J is TRBJ1-1; TRBD1 aligns across 8 bases. The germline gives CDR1 SGHDT, CDR2 YYEEEE. Trimming cost V 9 bases and J 1 base; bases outside gene matches: 5. The CDR3 has 13 residues.

The chain couples TRBV21-1 to TRBJ1-3. TRBV21-1 corresponds to a pseudogene. The CDR3 is made up of 17 amino acids. CDR3 sequence (DNA): TGTGCCAGCAGCAAACCTTCACGGGTAACGGCTGGAAACACCATATATTTT. Translation: CASSKPSRVTAGNTIYF.

This clone came up a few times. The V gene is TRBV2, the J gene TRBJ1-1; no reliable D call. Per the germline V gene, CDR1 is SNHLY and CDR2 is FYNNEI. This CDR3 has 13 residues. V was shortened by 11 bases and J by 2 bases, with 15 bases between the two germline ends. CDR3 residues: CAGGIGRNTEAFF. CDR3 sequence (DNA): TGTGCCGGAGGGATTGGAAGAAACACTGAAGCTTTCTTT.

This clone has only one observation. The rearrangement joins TRBV11-2 to TRBJ2-7; 8 positions match TRBD1. V lost 5 bases, J lost 6 bases, and 9 bases stayed unmatched. Germline lookup yields CDR1 SGHAT and CDR2 FQNNGV. This CDR3 spans 14 amino acids. The CDR3 reads CASSGDRSGSEQYF. Written as DNA, the CDR3 is TGTGCCAGCAGCGGGGACAGGTCGGGAAGCGAGCAGTACTTC. Drawing the rest from reference TRBV11-2 and TRBJ2-7, the complete variable domain is EAGVAQSPRYKIIEKRQSVAFWCNPISGHATLYWYQQILGQGPKLLIQFQNNGVVDDSQLPKDRFSAERLKGVDSTLKIQPAKLEDSAVYLCASSGDRSGSEQYFGPGTRLTVT.

This clone occurred once. The same CDR3 arises from other DNA sequences in this sample as well. The CDR3, as DNA: TGTGCCAGCTCACCACAACTCGGCCAAGAGACCCAGTACTTC. Amino acid sequence: CASSPQLGQETQYF. The V and J genes are TRBV18 and TRBJ2-5, with D hard to call. This CDR3 contains 14 residues. The germline V gene encodes CDR1 KGHSH and CDR2 LQKENI. Trimming stripped 1 base from V and 1 base from J, with 7 bases between.

This rearrangement joins TRBV4-2 to TRBJ2-6, with 9 bases matching TRBD1. Germline CDR1 LGHNA, CDR2 YNFKEQ. This CDR3 spans 17 amino acids. V was clipped by 4 bases and J by 1 base; unmatched bases: 5. In DNA form, the CDR3 reads TGTGCCAGCAGCCCCGGGACAGGGCGTTCTGGGGCCAACGTCCTGACTTTC. This encodes CASSPGTGRSGANVLTF.

CDR3 coding DNA: TGTGCCAGCAGCTCCACGCCTGGAAACACCATATATTTT. Amino acid sequence: CASSSTPGNTIYF. The chain joins TRBV7-3 to TRBJ1-3; D is unclear. Germline lookup yields CDR1 SGHTA and CDR2 FQGTGA. The CDR3 runs to 13 residues. Trimming left V 4 bases short and J 2 bases short, with 6 bases between.

The chain carries TRBV11-2 and TRBJ2-2; no clear D gene. Germline assignment: CDR1 SGHAT and CDR2 FQNNGV. Trimming pared 0 bases from V and 3 bases from J, leaving 14 bases between. CDR3 length equals 17 residues. For the CDR3, the DNA is TGTGCCAGCAGCTTAGATTCGGGCCAGACGGACACCGGGGAGCTGTTTTTT. Amino acids: CASSLDSGQTDTGELFF.

The chain uses TRBV15 and TRBJ2-7; 9 nucleotides line up with TRBD2. Trimming removed 0 bases from V and 0 bases from J; junction bases left unmatched: 9. CDR1 is LNHNV and CDR2 is YYDKDF in the germline V gene (reference sequence). The CDR3 has 18 residues. CDR3 DNA sequence: TGTGCCACCAGCAGAGAGGTCCTAGCGGGGTCGAGCTCCTACGAGCAGTACTTC. Protein product: CATSREVLAGSSSYEQYF.

The chain employs TRBV7-8 and TRBJ1-5; a weak D match, TRBD1 (6 bases). The length of the CDR3 is 17 residues. CDR1 and CDR2 from the germline V gene are SGHVS and FQNEAQ. The V end lost 1 base, the J end lost 1 base, and 14 bases lay between the germline ends. CDR3 sequence reads: CASSLGLSRGSNQPQHF. DNA of the CDR3: TGTGCCAGCAGCTTAGGCCTCAGCAGGGGAAGCAATCAGCCCCAGCATTTT. The variable domain in full, completed from reference TRBV7-8 and TRBJ1-5, reads GAGVSQSPRYKVAKRGQDVALRCDPISGHVSLFWYQQALGQGPEFLTYFQNEAQLDKSGLPSDRFFAERPEGSVSTLKIQRTQQEDSAVYLCASSLGLSRGSNQPQHFGDGTRLSIL.